This T cell receptor (beta chain) stems from a study of Graves' ophthalmopathy and Graves' hyperthyroidism. RNA served as the template for amplifying TCR beta CDR3 regions. First-round RT-PCR employed HTBI primers, with a second-round multiplex PCR after it. TCRdb used MiXCR to reprocess the multiplex PCR reads, holding one entry per CDR3 protein. Found here are hundreds of thousands of distinct CDR3 sequences, just over 40% of them singletons; the top ten hold more than 2.5%. This clonotype was picked up a small number of times. CDR3 length: 15 amino acids. Deletions cut 2 bases from V and 5 bases from J, with 13 bases between. The germline CDR1 and CDR2 sequences are SGHDN and FVKESK.

The sample taken for sequencing was peripheral blood. V usage is TRBV14 and J usage is TRBJ1-5; maybe TRBD1 (5 bases). This receptor was obtained from an adult man with Graves' ophthalmopathy. CDR3 bases: TGTGCCAGCAGCCAAAGCGCAGGACAATATCAGCCCCAGCATTTT. Its translation is CASSQSAGQYQPQHF.